This T cell receptor (beta chain) was sequenced during a study of identical twins. This clonotype was counted only a few times. TCRdb fed the 5' RACE reads into MiXCR, producing one record per CDR3 protein. Counted here are roughly 230,000 distinct CDR3 sequences, roughly 8% occurring once; the ten biggest clones make up less than 4%. Another study also made use of these data, one on yellow fever vaccine responses in identical twins.

The clonotype comes from a woman aged 18-29 years in good health. The sequencing input was CD8+ T cells sorted from blood.

The CDR3 sequence: CASSYSTGLGTTDYEQYF. The CDR3, as DNA: TGTGCCAGCAGTTACTCGACAGGGTTAGGGACAACTGACTACGAGCAGTACTTC. The J gene is TRBJ2-7, the V gene TRBV6-5; the match to TRBD1 covers 7 bases. V was pared by 0 bases and J by 3 bases, with 14 bases of the junction left unmatched. Germline CDR1 reads MNHEY; CDR2 reads SVGAGI. CDR3 length: 18 residues.